This T cell receptor (beta chain) was sequenced in a study of T cells in localized non-small cell lung cancer (dated by TCRdb to 2018 to 2021). At the level of the whole study: Comparing tumors with uninvolved tumor-adjacent lungs, the study looked at the T cell repertoires of about 240 patients with early-stage NSCLC. NSCLC patients had a mean age of around 70 years, and 129 were male and 85 to 110 female. The cohort was made up of around 250 treatment-naive NSCLC patients whose localized lung tumors had been resected. Study-wide findings and limitations: The highest T cell clonality was observed in uninvolved tumor-adjacent lung, where clonality exceeded that of tumor, suggesting that antigenic responses were more focused in uninvolved tumor-adjacent lung. Higher T cell density in blood was associated with longer overall survival, whereas higher clonality in adjacent lung was associated with shorter survival. A median of approximately 62 of the top 100 tumor clones turned up in the paired uninvolved adjacent lung, and approximately 30 of those clones also ranked among the top 100 of that same adjacent lung. Multi-region tumor sequencing was not performed, so intratumor heterogeneity could not be excluded. Because the study design was exploratory, TCR variables were selected using unadjusted p-values without false-discovery rate correction.

The immunoSEQ Assay was used to sequence TCR beta CDR3 regions from DNA. The study's processing was this. T cell density was computed as TCR beta template counts normalized to usable DNA estimated by amplifying housekeeping genes. Using the preseqR package, richness was estimated by extrapolating to 120,000 templates for tissue samples and 400,000 templates for PBMC samples. Clonality was taken to be one minus Pielou's evenness. Tissue-enriched TCRs were identified through differential abundance testing performed on productive amino-acid clonotypes, with a minimum total count of 5 and an alpha of 0.1. The Jaccard Index and the Morisita Overlap Index were used to quantify repertoire overlap between compartments. TCR beta CDR3s were clustered by GLIPH together with public tetramer-defined viral CDR3s, and at least three viral sequences plus V-gene enrichment were required for viral motifs. TCRdb holds this immuneACCESS table with in-frame rearrangements only. Some clones are missing; in checked studies, unresolved V genes explain under half, and the rest has no known cause. That table is the source of V, J and clone size, and D and trimming were worked out from the DNA. Across this sample there are approximately 33,000 clones, with around nine tenths seen only once. The ten largest clonotypes hold roughly 7.4% of the sample.

There are 13 amino acids in the CDR3, from cysteine to phenylalanine inclusive. Solely the CDR3 DNA is kept, with 39 bases framed from the first base. Trimming leaves V shorter by 0 bases and J shorter by 7 bases, with the junction holding 1 base beyond the gene matches. CDR1 SGHRS and CDR2 YFSETQ were looked up in the germline V gene. At diagnosis, tumor, uninvolved tumor-adjacent lung and peripheral blood were collected and then preserved as a mix of FFPE and fresh-frozen material. Blood samples were analyzed as peripheral blood mononuclear cells for TCR repertoire profiling. As regards this clone: The clone's antigen remains unknown. No quality values exist for individual bases; no much larger clone is one base distant.

Here the sequenced sample was peripheral blood, taken before any cancer treatment. This receptor was taken from a female donor older than 55 with stage I lung adenocarcinoma. The rearranged chain carries TRBV5-1 and TRBJ1-1; 9 junctional bases match TRBD1. CDR3 protein: CASSLGDRDEAFF. The DNA reads as follows: TGCGCCAGCAGCTTGGGGGACAGGGATGAAGCTTTCTTT.